The T cell receptor beta chain under discussion was sequenced for a study of blood T cells in healthy people across ages. Every donor gave approximately 10 milliliters of peripheral blood. Alongside a J-beta primer mix, a sample-barcoded 5' primer served in a second PCR lasting about 6 to 11 cycles. Each sample provided no less than 2.5 million CDR3-containing paired-end reads. TCRdb itself ran the 5' RACE reads through MiXCR, one entry per CDR3 protein. The sample holds about 1.4 million distinct CDR3 sequences, approximately 59% seen once. This clonotype came up once. In germline, CDR1 is ENHRY, CDR2 SYGVKD. The CDR3 is 15 residues long. Trimming left V 8 bases short and J 4 bases short, with 18 bases between.

Material: blood. This TCR came from a man younger than 35 in good health. The chain joins TRBV10-3 to TRBJ2-1; D assignment may be TRBD1 or TRBD2 (5 bases each). CDR3 DNA sequence: TGTGCCATCGCCGGAACGGGACCCAATTACAATGAGCAGTTCTTC. It encodes CAIAGTGPNYNEQFF.